This T cell receptor beta chain was captured in a study of blood T cell repertoires in COVID-19. Study overall: PBMCs, B-cell-depleted T cells, or T cells provided the cDNA or gDNA that made up the material.

The method was immunoSEQ multiplex PCR; TCRdb's version includes in-frame clones alone and lacks a portion of them. Of 220,000 or so clones listed, 92% are singletons. CDR1 is LGHDT, CDR2 YNNKEL, per germline (reference sequence). The CDR3 consists of 11 residues. This clone was observed a single time. The junction and the germline gene differ at one end; a read error may be behind it. The TCR comes from a man in his 60s with COVID-19, enrolled during active disease. Sequenced material: peripheral blood. This chain links TRBV3-1 (or the pseudogene TRBV3-2) with TRBJ2-7; unclear D gene. Here the CDR3 reads CASSQGGFGLF. As DNA, the CDR3 is TGTGCCAGCAGCCAAGGAGGTTTTGGCCTCTTC.